A single count supports the clone carrying this T cell receptor beta chain. The antigen is unknown. The record originates from a study of shared clonotypes between healthy human individuals. Overall study findings and caveats: A generally larger estimated richness was seen in naive subsets than in memory subsets. Sequencing depth was expected to affect clonotype sharing among donors.

Using immunoSEQ multiplex PCR, the repertoire was profiled, and TCRdb retains in-frame clones only, with some absent. The profile shows 2 million to 2.5 million clones, approximately 93% of them singletons. V was cut by 4 bases and J by 8 bases, with 17 bases left in between. CDR3 size: 14 residues. CDR1 and CDR2 from the germline V gene are MGHRA and YSYEKL. The chain couples TRBV4-1 to TRBJ1-2; tentatively, D is TRBD1 (6 bases). This receptor was identified in a man aged 18 to 30 in good health. Some clones in this sample may be carry-over from other donors' samples. Sequencing used naive CD4+ T cells from PBMCs. This sample's subset: CD45RA+ positively selected. The CDR3 nucleotides read TGCGCCAGCAGCCCCGGGACACCCTTTAGCGGCTACACCTTC. As protein: CASSPGTPFSGYTF.